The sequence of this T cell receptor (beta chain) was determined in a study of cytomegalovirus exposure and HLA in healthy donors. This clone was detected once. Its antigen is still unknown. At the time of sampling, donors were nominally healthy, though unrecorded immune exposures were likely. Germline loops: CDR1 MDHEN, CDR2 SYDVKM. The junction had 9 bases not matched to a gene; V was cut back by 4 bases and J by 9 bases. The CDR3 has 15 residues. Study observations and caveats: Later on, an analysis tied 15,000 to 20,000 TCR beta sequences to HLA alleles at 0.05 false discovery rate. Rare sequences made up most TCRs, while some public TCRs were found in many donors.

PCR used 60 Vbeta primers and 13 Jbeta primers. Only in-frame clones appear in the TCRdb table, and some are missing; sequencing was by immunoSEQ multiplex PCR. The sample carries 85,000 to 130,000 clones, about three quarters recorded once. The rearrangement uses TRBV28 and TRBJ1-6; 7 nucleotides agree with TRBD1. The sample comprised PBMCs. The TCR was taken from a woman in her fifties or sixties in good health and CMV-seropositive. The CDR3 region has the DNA TGTGCCAGCAGTTACCCGGGACAGAAACTTTCACCCCTCCACTTT. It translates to CASSYPGQKLSPLHF.